The sequence of this TCR beta chain was determined in a study of control samples from healthy donors and cancer patients. Using immunoSEQ multiplex PCR, the repertoire was profiled, and TCRdb retains in-frame clones only, with some absent. Found here are 150,000 to 200,000 clones, around nine tenths of them singletons; the top ten hold 0.68%. The germline V gene encodes CDR1 SEHNR and CDR2 FQNEAQ (reference sequence). The CDR3 has 15 amino acids. Trimming pared 4 bases from V and 5 bases from J, leaving 12 bases between. This clone was detected once. The sequenced sample was blood. J is TRBJ1-6 and V is TRBV7-9, with a possible D match to TRBD1 (6 bases). The sequence was collected from a woman in her 30s in good health. The CDR3 is CASSYLQGNNSPLHF. The DNA for the CDR3 is TGTGCCAGCAGCTACCTACAGGGAAATAATTCACCCCTCCACTTT.